Listed here is a single T cell receptor (beta chain). Its antigen is currently unknown. Time point specified: sample taken at primary tumor resection. From the 5' RACE reads, TCRdb called clonotypes with MiXCR, one entry per CDR3 protein. The table lists 100,000 to 110,000 distinct CDR3 sequences, approximately 4.7% of them singletons. The record originates from a study of spatial heterogeneity in lung cancer. Across the study: For the average unique TCR and UMI combination, more than eight occurrences appeared in raw reads.

The study's findings and limits: Counts of expanded intratumoral alpha and beta TCRs tracked tumor mutation counts.

CDR1 is SGHDN, CDR2 FVKESK, per germline. V lost 3 bases to trimming and J lost 4 bases, with 15 bases between them. This CDR3 is built from 15 residues. This receptor was obtained from a male donor with early-stage non-small cell lung cancer. This rearrangement joins TRBV14 to TRBJ1-1; D is uncertain. Source: lung tumor tissue, taken at surgery. The chain's CDR3 is CASSQWGLGTTEAFF. The CDR3 DNA is TGTGCCAGCAGCCAGTGGGGATTGGGCACCACTGAAGCTTTCTTT.